These T cell receptor beta chains were read from a single sample in a study of technical replicates of blood from four donors. Clones were sequenced by immunoSEQ multiplex PCR, and TCRdb holds only the in-frame ones, with some missing. The sample carries more than 90,000 clones, about 96% recorded once. What was sequenced was T cells isolated from PBMCs. The receptors originated from a human donor in good health. CDR3s include the opening cysteine and the closing phenylalanine or tryptophan. Fields, in order: J gene, V gene, clone size, D gene, CDR3 DNA, CDR3 protein. A D gene is named only where the DNA matches it firmly. Clone size is not always given. Where it is, it says once, few, many or a class for expanded clones.

TRBJ2-1 | TRBV9 | . | TRBD2 | TGTGCCAGCAGCCCCGTGGGCGGGAGCTCCTACAATGAGCAGTTCTTC | CASSPVGGSSYNEQFF
TRBJ2-5 | TRBV11-2 | . | . | TGTGCCAGCAGCTTCCCCCGGGGGGCTCAGTACTTC | CASSFPRGAQYF
TRBJ1-1 | TRBV7-9 | . | TRBD1 | TGTGCCAGCAGTTCAACCCGGGACAGGGTTACTGAAGCTTTCTTT | CASSSTRDRVTEAFF
TRBJ1-4 | TRBV7-9 | . | TRBD1 | TGTGCCAGCAGCCCACAGACAGGGTCTAGGACCAAACTGTTTTTT | CASSPQTGSRTKLFF
TRBJ1-1 | TRBV4-1 | . | . | TGCGCCAGCAGGTTTGTCGGGAAGAACACTGAAGCTTTCTTT | CASRFVGKNTEAFF
TRBJ1-2 | TRBV27 | . | . | TGTGCCAGCAGTTCCGACTACACGGAAGGCTACACCTTC | CASSSDYTEGYTF
TRBJ2-5 | TRBV6-1 | once | . | TGTGCCAGCAGGCCGGGGGGCGGCCAAGAGACCCAGTACTTC | CASRPGGGQETQYF
TRBJ2-7 | TRBV5-1 | . | TRBD1 | TGCGCCAGCAGCGAGGACAGGGGGTTGTCCCACGAGCAGTACTTC | CASSEDRGLSHEQYF
TRBJ2-3 | TRBV30 | . | TRBD2 | TGTGCCTGGAGTACGAGGACTAGCGGTACAGATACGCAGTATTTT | CAWSTRTSGTDTQYF
TRBJ2-7 | TRBV5-1 | once | . | TGCGCCAGCGGCCACAGGGATGTCGTGGGGTCCTACGAGCAGTACTTC | CASGHRDVVGSYEQYF
TRBJ2-7 | TRBV10-1 | few | TRBD2 | TGCGCCAGCAGTTTGCCGACTAGCCGAAACGAGCAGTACTTC | CASSLPTSRNEQYF
TRBJ1-1 | TRBV19 | . | . | TGTGCCAGTGCCCTGGGGGGGCCGAACACTGAAGCTTTCTTT | CASALGGPNTEAFF
TRBJ2-7 | TRBV5-6 | . | . | TGTGCCAGCAGCTTGAGTAGCGGTACCTACGAGCAGTACTTC | CASSLSSGTYEQYF
TRBJ2-7 | TRBV9 | medium-sized | TRBD2 | TGTGCCAGCAGCGTAGCTGGCGGGGGGGGCTACGAGCAGTACTTC | CASSVAGGGGYEQYF
TRBJ2-1 | TRBV20-1 | . | . | TGCAGTGCTAGTTTCATTAGTGAGCAGTTCTTC | CSASFISEQFF
TRBJ2-3 | TRBV27 | . | TRBD1 | TGTGCCAGCAGTTTGGACAGGACAGATACGCAGTATTTT | CASSLDRTDTQYF
TRBJ2-1 | TRBV19 | . | . | TGTGCCAGTAGTTTGGAGAGCTCCTACAATGAGCAGTTCTTC | CASSLESSYNEQFF
TRBJ1-1 | TRBV5-1 | . | . | TGCGCCAGCAGCTTGGCCGGTCGGGGAACTGAAGCTTTCTTT | CASSLAGRGTEAFF
TRBJ2-7 | TRBV4-1 | . | . | TGCGCCAGCAGCCAAGGAAAAGTCTCGGACAGATCCTACGAGCAGTACTTC | CASSQGKVSDRSYEQYF
TRBJ2-1 | TRBV11-2 | . | TRBD1 | TGTGCCAGCAGCTTAGACCAGGGGGCCGTATTCAATGAGCAGTTCTTC | CASSLDQGAVFNEQFF
TRBJ1-2 | TRBV10-3 | . | . | TGTGCCATCGGGGAGACGGGCTACACCTTC | CAIGETGYTF
TRBJ2-3 | TRBV4-1 | once | TRBD2 | TGCGCCAGCAGCCAAGAAACAGCGGGAGTTCTCACAGATACGCAGTATTTT | CASSQETAGVLTDTQYF
TRBJ1-3 | TRBV9 | . | . | TGTGCCAGCAGCGTAGGGGCAGGGGGAAACACCATATATTTT | CASSVGAGGNTIYF
TRBJ2-1 | TRBV29-1 | . | TRBD2 | TGCAGCGTTGGGGTTGCTAGCGGGGGGGGAGGGGAGCAGTTCTTC | CSVGVASGGGGEQFF
TRBJ1-1 | TRBV11-3 | . | . | TGTGCCAGCAGCTTTGTCCCAACGGGTCCCACTGAAGCTTTCTTT | CASSFVPTGPTEAFF
TRBJ2-3 | TRBV30 | . | . | TGTGCCTGGACCGTACGGGGGGCTTACACAGATACGCAGTATTTT | CAWTVRGAYTDTQYF
TRBJ2-2 | TRBV13 | . | TRBD2 | TGTGCCAGCAGTTCCGTCGGACTAGGGAACACCGGGGAGCTGTTTTTT | CASSSVGLGNTGELFF
TRBJ2-1 | TRBV19 | once | TRBD2 | TGTGCCAGTAGTAGACTAGCGGAACTATACAATGAGCAGTTCTTC | CASSRLAELYNEQFF
TRBJ1-2 | TRBV25-1 | . | . | TGTGCCAGCAGTGGAATTGGGACTTCTCCTCGGGCTAACTATGGCTACACCTTC | CASSGIGTSPRANYGYTF
TRBJ2-6 | TRBV5-1 | once | TRBD1 | TGCGCCAGCAGCCCGGGACAGGGGATTGGTGGGGCCAACGTCCTGACTTTC | CASSPGQGIGGANVLTF
TRBJ2-1 | TRBV7-6 | . | . | TGTGCCAGCAGCTTAGGGGAGATTGAGCAGTTCTTC | CASSLGEIEQFF
TRBJ2-7 | TRBV21-1 | . | . | TGTGCCAGCAGCAAAGCGGGACTAGCGGGAGTTTACGAGCAGTACTTC | CASSKAGLAGVYEQYF
TRBJ1-2 | TRBV13 | . | . | TGTGCCAGCAGCTTACTAGGCTATGGCTACACCTTC | CASSLLGYGYTF
TRBJ2-7 | TRBV5-6 | once | . | TGTGCCAGCAGACTGGGGCCCGTCTACTCCTACGAGCAGTACTTC | CASRLGPVYSYEQYF
TRBJ2-2 | TRBV6-5 | . | . | TGTGCCAGCAGTTACGACAGCTTCTCCACCGGGGAGCTGTTTTTT | CASSYDSFSTGELFF
TRBJ2-1 | TRBV2 | . | TRBD1 | TGTGCCAGCGTCGACAGGGGGACCTACAATGAGCAGTTCTTC | CASVDRGTYNEQFF
TRBJ1-5 | TRBV6-1 | . | TRBD1 | TGTGCCAGCAGTGAACCTCCGGGACAGGGGCAGCCCCAGCATTTT | CASSEPPGQGQPQHF
TRBJ2-2 | TRBV4-1 | . | TRBD1 | TGCGCCAGCAGCCATTTGACAGGGATTGATACGAACACCGGGGAGCTGTTTTTT | CASSHLTGIDTNTGELFF
TRBJ1-2 | TRBV9 | . | TRBD1 | TGTGCCAGCAGCCCCTGGGACAGGGTTAAGGGCTACACCTTC | CASSPWDRVKGYTF
TRBJ2-5 | TRBV7-7 | . | . | TGTGCTAGCAGCCCAGGGGGGCTAGGGAATCAAGAGACCCAGTACTTC | CASSPGGLGNQETQYF
TRBJ2-5 | TRBV7-9 | . | . | TGTGCCAGCAGCTTAATTGAGTACAGGGTGTCCCACGGGGAGACCCAGTACTTC | CASSLIEYRVSHGETQYF
TRBJ2-7 | TRBV5-4 | . | TRBD1 | TGTGCCAGCAGCTCAGGAGAAAAGACAGGGTCCTACGAGCAGTACTTC | CASSSGEKTGSYEQYF
TRBJ2-2 | TRBV29-1 | . | TRBD1 | TGCAGCGCCCCAGGACAGGGTCACACCGGGGAGCTGTTTTTT | CSAPGQGHTGELFF
TRBJ2-1 | TRBV10-1 | . | TRBD2 | TGCGCCAGCAGTGAGAGCGGGGAAAACAATGAGCAGTTCTTC | CASSESGENNEQFF
TRBJ2-3 | TRBV28 | . | TRBD2 | TGTGCCAGCAGTTTTAGCGGGAGAAGAGATACGCAGTATTTT | CASSFSGRRDTQYF
TRBJ2-7 | TRBV6-1 | . | . | TGTGCCAGCCAGGTAGGCGACTCCTACGAGCAGTACTTC | CASQVGDSYEQYF
TRBJ1-2 | TRBV5-1 | . | . | TGCGCCAGCAGCTGGGACATGGGCGATGGCTACACCTTC | CASSWDMGDGYTF
TRBJ1-1 | TRBV9 | . | . | TGTGCCAGCAGCGTGGGAGGGCGGACTGAAGCTTTCTTT | CASSVGGRTEAFF
TRBJ1-1 | TRBV9 | . | . | TGTGCCAGCAGCGTAGCTCTAACCATGAACACTGAAGCTTTCTTT | CASSVALTMNTEAFF
TRBJ2-5 | TRBV5-1 | . | TRBD2 | TGCGCCAGCAGCGGGGGACTAGCGGGGGGGCTTGAGACCCAGTACTTC | CASSGGLAGGLETQYF
TRBJ2-1 | TRBV6-1 | . | . | TGTGCCAGCAGCGAGGGGGGGAGGGGGTACAATGAGCAGTTCTTC | CASSEGGRGYNEQFF
TRBJ2-7 | TRBV7-9 | . | . | TGTGCCAGCAAAAACGATCGTGGGCTTATGGGCAACGAGCAGTACTTC | CASKNDRGLMGNEQYF
TRBJ1-1 | TRBV6-1 | . | TRBD1 | TGTGCCAGCGGCCGACAGGGATCGAACACTGAAGCTTTCTTT | CASGRQGSNTEAFF
TRBJ1-1 | TRBV9 | . | . | TGTGCCAGCAGCGTAGGGTGGGGCTCTGAAGCTTTCTTT | CASSVGWGSEAFF
TRBJ2-1 | TRBV9 | . | . | TGTGCCAGCAGCGTAGTGGGGAGCTCCTACAATGAGCAGTTCTTC | CASSVVGSSYNEQFF
TRBJ1-4 | TRBV6-1 | . | . | TGTGCCAGCAGTGGGACAGACAATGAAAAACTGTTTTTT | CASSGTDNEKLFF
TRBJ2-1 | TRBV29-1 | . | . | TGCAGCGTACTGCCGCATAACAATGAGCAGTTCTTC | CSVLPHNNEQFF
TRBJ1-2 | TRBV29-1 | . | . | TGCAGCGTTGAAGATGTTAAACAGACAAACTATGGCTACACCTTC | CSVEDVKQTNYGYTF
TRBJ2-1 | TRBV18 | . | . | TGTGCCAGCTCACCACAACAACAGGGCTCAAACAATGAGCAGTTCTTC | CASSPQQQGSNNEQFF